The clone carrying this T cell receptor beta chain was observed a handful of times. Original processing notes: Estimation of nucleated cell counts relied on the amplification of reference gene primers. Sequencing used immunoSEQ multiplex PCR; TCRdb keeps in-frame clones, though not all of them. V and J calls and clone size follow that table, whereas D and trimming were derived from the DNA. The sample shows tens of thousands of clones, approximately 80% of them seen only once. These data originate in a study of blood T cell repertoires in COVID-19. The wider study: COVID-19 samples collected from the United States, Italy and Spain covered acute and convalescent phases. T cells, B-cell-depleted T cells, or PBMCs supplied cDNA or gDNA.

The sample comprised peripheral blood. This receptor was taken from a man older than 75 with acute or convalescent COVID-19.

The CDR3 nucleotides are TGTGCCTCTTCTGGGGCGCAAGAGACCCAGTACTTC. Protein sequence: CASSGAQETQYF. The chain links TRBV19 to TRBJ2-5, with D possibly matching TRBD1 (5 bases). The germline gives CDR1 LNHDA, CDR2 SQIVND (reference sequence). Trimming took 11 bases from V and 2 from J, leaving 12 bases between them. CDR3 length: 12 amino acids.